This T cell receptor (beta chain) was identified during a study of immune heterogeneity within non-small cell lung tumors. There are a few counts of this clonotype. The antigen is unknown. General study findings and limits: There were identical dominant CDR3 beta clonotypes recurring across tumor sites within a patient, together with site-unique high-frequency clones.

Trimming left V 1 base short and J 2 bases short, with 9 bases between. Germline V CDR1 and CDR2: SGHTS, YDEGEE. This CDR3 is built from 14 residues. The template for each sample was roughly 600 ng of genomic DNA, which had been extracted from bulk tumor tissue. Doctors removed several biopsies from each primary tumor during surgery, keeping them far apart. The cohort was untreated, with newly diagnosed non-small cell lung cancer undergoing curative surgery. Study donors were patients with a new diagnosis of non-small cell lung cancer who underwent surgery with curative intent. With 32 V and 13 J primers, multiplex PCR amplified the TCR beta CDR3. TCRdb called the multiplex PCR reads again in MiXCR, with one record for every CDR3 protein. This sample yields roughly 13,000 distinct CDR3 sequences, of which around 23% are seen a single time; around an eighth belongs to the top ten.

This receptor was taken from a man between 45 and 60 years old with non-small cell lung cancer. The chain combines TRBV5-8 with TRBJ1-1; D possibly corresponds to TRBD1 (5 bases). Sequenced sample: lung tumor tissue. The CDR3 loop reads CASSLRQINTEAFF. In DNA form, the CDR3 reads TGTGCCAGCAGCTTGCGACAGATAAACACTGAAGCTTTCTTT.